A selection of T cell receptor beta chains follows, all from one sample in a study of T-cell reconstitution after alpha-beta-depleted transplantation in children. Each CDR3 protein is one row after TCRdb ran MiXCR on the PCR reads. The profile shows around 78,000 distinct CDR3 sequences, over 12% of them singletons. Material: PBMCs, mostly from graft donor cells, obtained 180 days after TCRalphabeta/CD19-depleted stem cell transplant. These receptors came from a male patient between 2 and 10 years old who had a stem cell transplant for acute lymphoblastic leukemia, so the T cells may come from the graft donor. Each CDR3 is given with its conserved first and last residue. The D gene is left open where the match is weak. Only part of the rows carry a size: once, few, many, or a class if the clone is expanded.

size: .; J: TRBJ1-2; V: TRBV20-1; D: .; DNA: TGCAGTGCTCCACAGGGAAGCCCCTATGGCTACACCTTC; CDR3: CSAPQGSPYGYTF
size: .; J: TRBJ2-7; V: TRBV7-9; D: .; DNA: TGTGCCAGCAGCCCCCAAGGGCAACTCTACGAGCAGTACTTC; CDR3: CASSPQGQLYEQYF
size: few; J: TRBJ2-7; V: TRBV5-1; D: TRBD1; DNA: TGCGCCAGCAGCCAGGGACAGGGCGAATTCGAGCAGTACTTC; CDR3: CASSQGQGEFEQYF
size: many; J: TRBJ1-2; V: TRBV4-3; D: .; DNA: TGCGCCAGCAGCCCAGAGGCCAGGGGAAGGGTTGGCTATGGCTACACCTTC; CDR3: CASSPEARGRVGYGYTF
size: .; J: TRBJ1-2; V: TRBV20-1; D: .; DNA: TGCAGTGCTAGATCCCGGGGTGGCTACACCTTC; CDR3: CSARSRGGYTF
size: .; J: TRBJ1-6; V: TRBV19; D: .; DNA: TGTGCCAGCGGAACCGTCTATAATTCACCCCTCCACTTT; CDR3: CASGTVYNSPLHF
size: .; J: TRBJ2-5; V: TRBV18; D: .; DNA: TGTGCCAGCTCACCGATCAGAGAGACCCAGTACTTC; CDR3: CASSPIRETQYF
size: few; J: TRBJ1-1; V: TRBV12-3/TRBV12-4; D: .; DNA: TGTGCCAGCAGGATTGGGACACTCAACACTGAAGCTTTCTTT; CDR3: CASRIGTLNTEAFF
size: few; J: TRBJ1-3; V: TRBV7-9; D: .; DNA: TGTGCCAGCAGCCCGGAAAATTTT; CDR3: CASSPENF
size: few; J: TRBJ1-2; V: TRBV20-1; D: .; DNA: TGCAGTGCTAGAGATGACCGGCCGGGTGGCTACACCTTC; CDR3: CSARDDRPGGYTF
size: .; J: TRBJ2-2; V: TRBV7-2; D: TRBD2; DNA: TGTGCCAGCAGAGGGACTAGCGGGAGGGGGGCCGGGGAGCTGTTTTTT; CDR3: CASRGTSGRGAGELFF
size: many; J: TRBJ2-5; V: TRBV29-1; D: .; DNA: TGCAGCGCCGGACAGTCAGAGACCCAGTACTTC; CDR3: CSAGQSETQYF
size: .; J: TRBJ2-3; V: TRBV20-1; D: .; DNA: TGCAGTGCTGACGGGCCAGGGACACCAGATACGCAGTATTTT; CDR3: CSADGPGTPDTQYF
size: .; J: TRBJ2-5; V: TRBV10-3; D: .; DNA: TGTGCCATCAGTGATGGGGTGGTAGACCAAGAGACCCAGTACTTC; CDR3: CAISDGVVDQETQYF
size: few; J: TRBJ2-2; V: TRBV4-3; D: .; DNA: TGCGCCAGCAGCCAGGGGGCCCACACCGGGGAGCTGTTTTTT; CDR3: CASSQGAHTGELFF
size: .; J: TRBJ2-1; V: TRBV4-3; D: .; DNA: TGCGCCAGCAGCCTCCGATTGCTCCATGAGCAGTTCTTC; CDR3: CASSLRLLHEQFF
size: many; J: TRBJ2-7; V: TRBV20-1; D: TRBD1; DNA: TGCAGTGCTAGGGAGGACAGGGTGATCTACGAGCAGTACTTC; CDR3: CSAREDRVIYEQYF
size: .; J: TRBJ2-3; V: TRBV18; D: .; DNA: TGTGCCAGCTCACCGGGTCCTAGCACAGATACGCAGTATTTT; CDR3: CASSPGPSTDTQYF
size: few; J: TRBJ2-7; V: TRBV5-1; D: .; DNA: TGCGCCAGCTCACCCCAAGGGTCCTACGAGCAGTACTTC; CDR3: CASSPQGSYEQYF
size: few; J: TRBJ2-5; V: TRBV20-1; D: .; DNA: TGCAGTGCTACTGGACAGTTCCAAGAGACCCAGTACTTC; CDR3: CSATGQFQETQYF
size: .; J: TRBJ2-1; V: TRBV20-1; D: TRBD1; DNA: TGCAGTGCTGCCGGGGACAGGGGATACAATGAGCAGTTCTTC; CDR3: CSAAGDRGYNEQFF
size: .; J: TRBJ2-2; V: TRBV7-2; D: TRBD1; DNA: TGTGCCAGCAGCCTGACAGGGGACACCGGGGAGCTGTTTTTT; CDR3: CASSLTGDTGELFF
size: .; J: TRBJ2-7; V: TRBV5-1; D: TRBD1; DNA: TGCGCCAGCAGCCTGGGGACAGGGAGCTCCTACGAGCAGTACTTC; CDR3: CASSLGTGSSYEQYF
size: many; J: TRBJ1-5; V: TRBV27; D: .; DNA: TGTGCCAGCAGTCCCTACGGGGCAGCATCAGAGCCCCAGCATTTT; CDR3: CASSPYGAASEPQHF
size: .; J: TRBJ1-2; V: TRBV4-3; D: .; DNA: TGCGCCAGCAGCCAGGAGGTTTCTTATGGCTACACCTTC; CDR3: CASSQEVSYGYTF
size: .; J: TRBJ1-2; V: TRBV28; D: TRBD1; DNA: TGTGCCAGCAGTTTAAAGGGGGCAGGTTATGGCTACACCTTC; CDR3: CASSLKGAGYGYTF
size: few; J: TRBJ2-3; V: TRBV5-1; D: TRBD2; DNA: TGCGCCAGCAGCACCGTGAGCGGGGCGATTGTTCCTAGCACAGATACGCAGTATTTT; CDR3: CASSTVSGAIVPSTDTQYF
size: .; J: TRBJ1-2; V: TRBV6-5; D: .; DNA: TGTGCCAGCAGTTACGGGCGTCAGACCCGTTACTATGGCTACACCTTC; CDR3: CASSYGRQTRYYGYTF
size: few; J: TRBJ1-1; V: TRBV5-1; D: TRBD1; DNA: TGCGCCAGCAGCTTGAAACAGGGGCAAAACACTGAAGCTTTCTTT; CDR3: CASSLKQGQNTEAFF
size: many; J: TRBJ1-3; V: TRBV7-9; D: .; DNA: TGTGCCAGCAGCTTAGTGGTAATAGACACCATATATTTT; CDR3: CASSLVVIDTIYF